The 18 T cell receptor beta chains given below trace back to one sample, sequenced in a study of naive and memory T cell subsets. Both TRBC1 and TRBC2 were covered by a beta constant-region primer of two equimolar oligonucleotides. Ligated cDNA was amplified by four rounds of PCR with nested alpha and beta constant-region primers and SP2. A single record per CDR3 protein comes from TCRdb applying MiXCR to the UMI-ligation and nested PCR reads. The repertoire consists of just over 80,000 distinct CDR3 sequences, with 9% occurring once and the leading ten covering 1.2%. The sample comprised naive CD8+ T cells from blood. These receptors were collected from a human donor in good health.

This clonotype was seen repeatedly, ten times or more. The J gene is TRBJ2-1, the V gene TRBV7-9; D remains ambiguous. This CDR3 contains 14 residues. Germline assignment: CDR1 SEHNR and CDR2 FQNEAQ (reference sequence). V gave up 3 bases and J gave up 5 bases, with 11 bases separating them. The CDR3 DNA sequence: TGTGCCAGCAGCTTGATACTGGAGAACAATGAGCAGTTCTTC. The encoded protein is CASSLILENNEQFF.

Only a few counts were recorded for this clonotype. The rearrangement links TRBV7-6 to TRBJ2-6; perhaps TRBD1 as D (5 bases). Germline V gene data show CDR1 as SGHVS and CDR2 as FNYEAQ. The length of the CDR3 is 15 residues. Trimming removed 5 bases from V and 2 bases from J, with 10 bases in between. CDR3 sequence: CASSPAGPGANVLTF. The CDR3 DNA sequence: TGTGCCAGCAGCCCCGCAGGGCCTGGGGCCAACGTCCTGACTTTC.

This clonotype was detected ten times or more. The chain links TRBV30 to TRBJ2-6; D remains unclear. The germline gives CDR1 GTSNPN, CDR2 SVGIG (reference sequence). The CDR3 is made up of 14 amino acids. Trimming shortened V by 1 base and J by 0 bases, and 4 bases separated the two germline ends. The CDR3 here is CAWSAGSGANVLTF. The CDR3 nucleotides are TGTGCCTGGAGTGCCGGCTCTGGGGCCAACGTCCTGACTTTC.

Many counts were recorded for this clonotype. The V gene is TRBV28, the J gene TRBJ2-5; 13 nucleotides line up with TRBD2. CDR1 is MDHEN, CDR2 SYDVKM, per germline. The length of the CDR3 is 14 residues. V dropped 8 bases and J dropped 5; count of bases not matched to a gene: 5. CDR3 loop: CASGLAGVEETQYF. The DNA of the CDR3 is TGTGCCAGCGGACTAGCGGGAGTAGAGGAGACCCAGTACTTC. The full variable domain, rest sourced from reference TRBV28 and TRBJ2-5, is DVKVTQSSRYLVKRTGEKVFLECVQDMDHENMFWYRQDPGLGLRLIYFSYDVKMKEKGDIPEGYSVSREKKERFSLILESASTNQTSMYLCASGLAGVEETQYFGPGTRLLVL.

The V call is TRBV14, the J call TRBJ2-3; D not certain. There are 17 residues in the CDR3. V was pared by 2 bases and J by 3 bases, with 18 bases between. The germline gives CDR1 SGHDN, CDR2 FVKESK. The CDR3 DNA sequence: TGTGCCAGCAGCCAATCCATATCCGCCAGCCGTACAGATACGCAGTATTTT. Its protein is CASSQSISASRTDTQYF. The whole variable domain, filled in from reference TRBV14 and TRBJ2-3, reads EAGVTQFPSHSVIEKGQTVTLRCDPISGHDNLYWYRRVMGKEIKFLLHFVKESKQDESGMPNNRFLAERTGGTYSTLKVQPAELEDSGVYFCASSQSISASRTDTQYFGPGTRLTVL.

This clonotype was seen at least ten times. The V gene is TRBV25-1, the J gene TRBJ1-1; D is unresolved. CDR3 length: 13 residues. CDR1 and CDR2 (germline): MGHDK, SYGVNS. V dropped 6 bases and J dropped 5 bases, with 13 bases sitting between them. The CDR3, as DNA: TGTGCCAGCAGCGACGGGTTTGAGACTGAAGCTTTCTTT. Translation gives CASSDGFETEAFF.

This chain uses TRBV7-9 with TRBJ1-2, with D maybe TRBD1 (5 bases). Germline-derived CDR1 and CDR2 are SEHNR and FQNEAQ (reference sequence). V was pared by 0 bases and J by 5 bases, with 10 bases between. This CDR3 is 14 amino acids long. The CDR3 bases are TGTGCCAGCAGCTTAGCTGAGTCAGGGTATGGCTACACCTTC. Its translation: CASSLAESGYGYTF.

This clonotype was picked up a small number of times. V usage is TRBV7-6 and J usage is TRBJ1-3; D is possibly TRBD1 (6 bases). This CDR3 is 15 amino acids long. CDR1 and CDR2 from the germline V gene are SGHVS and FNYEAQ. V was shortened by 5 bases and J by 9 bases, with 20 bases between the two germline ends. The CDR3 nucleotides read TGTGCCAGCAGCCCTCTCGTACAGGGACTCGCCACCATATATTTT. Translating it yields CASSPLVQGLATIYF.

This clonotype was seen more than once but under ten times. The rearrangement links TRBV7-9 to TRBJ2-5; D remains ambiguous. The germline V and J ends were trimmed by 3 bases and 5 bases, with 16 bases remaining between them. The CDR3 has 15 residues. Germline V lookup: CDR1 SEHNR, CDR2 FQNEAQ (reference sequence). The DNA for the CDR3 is TGTGCCAGCAGCTTCGACACAACCCCAGGCGAGACCCAGTACTTC. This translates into CASSFDTTPGETQYF.

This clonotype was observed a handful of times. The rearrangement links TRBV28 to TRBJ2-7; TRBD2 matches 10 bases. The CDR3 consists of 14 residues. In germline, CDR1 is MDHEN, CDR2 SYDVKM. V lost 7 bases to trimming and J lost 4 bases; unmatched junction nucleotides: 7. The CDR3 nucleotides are TGTGCCAGCAATCTAGCGGGAGTTCGGTACGAGCAGTACTTC. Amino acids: CASNLAGVRYEQYF.

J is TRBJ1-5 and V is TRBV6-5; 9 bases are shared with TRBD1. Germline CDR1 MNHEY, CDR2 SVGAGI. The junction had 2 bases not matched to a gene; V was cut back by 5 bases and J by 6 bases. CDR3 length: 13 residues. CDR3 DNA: TGTGCCAGCAGTCCGGGACAGGGTCAGCCCCAGCATTTT. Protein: CASSPGQGQPQHF.

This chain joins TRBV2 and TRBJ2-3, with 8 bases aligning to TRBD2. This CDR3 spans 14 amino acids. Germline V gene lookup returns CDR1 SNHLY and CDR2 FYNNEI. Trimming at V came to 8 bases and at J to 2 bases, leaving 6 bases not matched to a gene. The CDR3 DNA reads TGTGCCAGCTCTGAACTAGCGGACACAGATACGCAGTATTTT. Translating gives CASSELADTDTQYF.

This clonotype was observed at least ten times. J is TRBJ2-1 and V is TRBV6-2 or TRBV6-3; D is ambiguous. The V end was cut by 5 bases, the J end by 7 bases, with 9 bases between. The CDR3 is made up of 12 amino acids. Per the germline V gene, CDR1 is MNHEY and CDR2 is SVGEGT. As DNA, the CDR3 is TGTGCCAGCAGTGGCCCAGAAAATGAGCAGTTCTTC. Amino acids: CASSGPENEQFF.

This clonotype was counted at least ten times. The CDR3 bases are TGCGCCAGCAGCCAAGATTCCCCTAGCAATCAGCCCCAGCATTTT. As protein: CASSQDSPSNQPQHF. The chain is built from TRBV4-1 and TRBJ1-5; D unclear. Germline CDR1 and CDR2: MGHRA and YSYEKL. V shed 0 bases and J shed 0 bases, with 6 bases lying between them. This CDR3 comprises 15 residues.

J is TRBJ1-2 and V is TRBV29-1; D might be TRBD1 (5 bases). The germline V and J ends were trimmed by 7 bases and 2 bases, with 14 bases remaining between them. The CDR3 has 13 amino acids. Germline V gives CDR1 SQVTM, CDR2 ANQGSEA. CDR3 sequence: CSAWDPENYGYTF. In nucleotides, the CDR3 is TGCAGCGCCTGGGACCCAGAAAACTATGGCTACACCTTC.

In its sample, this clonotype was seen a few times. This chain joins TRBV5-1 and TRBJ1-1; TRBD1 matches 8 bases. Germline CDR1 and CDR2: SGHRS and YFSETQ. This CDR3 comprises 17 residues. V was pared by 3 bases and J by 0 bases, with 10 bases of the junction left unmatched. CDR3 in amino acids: CASSSTRTGYMNTEAFF. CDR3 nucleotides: TGCGCCAGCAGCTCCACCAGGACAGGGTATATGAACACTGAAGCTTTCTTT.

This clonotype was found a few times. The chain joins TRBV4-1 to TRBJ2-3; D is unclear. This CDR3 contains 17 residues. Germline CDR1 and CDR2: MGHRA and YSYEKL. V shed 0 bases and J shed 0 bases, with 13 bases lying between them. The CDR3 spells CASSQEPSLGSTDTQYF. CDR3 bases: TGCGCCAGCAGCCAAGAGCCGAGTCTGGGTAGCACAGATACGCAGTATTTT.

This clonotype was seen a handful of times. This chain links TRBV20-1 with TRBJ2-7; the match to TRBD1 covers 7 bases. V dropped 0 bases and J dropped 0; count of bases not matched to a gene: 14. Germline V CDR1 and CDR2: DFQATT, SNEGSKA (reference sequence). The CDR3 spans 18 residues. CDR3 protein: CSARDLLPTTGTSYEQYF. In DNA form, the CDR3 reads TGCAGTGCTAGAGATCTTTTGCCGACGACAGGGACCTCCTACGAGCAGTACTTC.